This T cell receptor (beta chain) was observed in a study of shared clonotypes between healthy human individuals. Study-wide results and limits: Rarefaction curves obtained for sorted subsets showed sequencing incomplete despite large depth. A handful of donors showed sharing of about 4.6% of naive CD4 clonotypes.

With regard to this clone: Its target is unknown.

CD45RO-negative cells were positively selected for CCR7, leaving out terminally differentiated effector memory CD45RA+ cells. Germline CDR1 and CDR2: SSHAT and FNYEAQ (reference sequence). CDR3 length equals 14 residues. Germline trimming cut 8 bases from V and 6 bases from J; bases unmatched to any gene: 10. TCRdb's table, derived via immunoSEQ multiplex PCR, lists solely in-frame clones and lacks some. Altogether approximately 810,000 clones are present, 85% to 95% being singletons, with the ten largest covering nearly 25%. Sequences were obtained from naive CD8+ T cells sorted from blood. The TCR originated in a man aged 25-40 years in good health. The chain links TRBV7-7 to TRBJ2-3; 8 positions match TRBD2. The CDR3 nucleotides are TGTGCCAGCGCTCTGAGCGGGAGTGCGGATACGCAGTATTTT. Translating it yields CASALSGSADTQYF.